Below, 17 T cell receptor beta chains from the same sample are listed, as sequenced in a study of T cell responses to AZD1222 COVID-19 vaccine. Clones were read by immunoSEQ multiplex PCR, and TCRdb kept only the in-frame ones, dropping some. The sample holds about 30,000 clones, around nine tenths seen once. The source was peripheral blood, collected on day 0 of AZD1222 vaccination. The receptors stem from an adult in good health.

This clone was recorded a few times. The V and J genes are TRBV7-9 and TRBJ1-1, with 8 nucleotides matching TRBD1. CDR1 is SEHNR and CDR2 is FQNEAQ in the germline V gene (reference sequence). J lost 0 bases, V lost 5 bases, and 5 bases had no gene match. CDR3 length: 15 residues. CDR3 region: CASSRRQGLNTEAFF. The DNA of the CDR3 is TGTGCCAGCAGCCGTCGACAGGGGCTGAACACTGAAGCTTTCTTT.

The CDR3 DNA reads as TGTGCCAGCAGCCAAGTCTTCCTCACAGATACGCAGTATTTT. Its translation is CASSQVFLTDTQYF. This chain uses TRBV14 with TRBJ2-3; D unclear. Germline values: CDR1 SGHDN, CDR2 FVKESK. The V end was cut by 1 base, the J end by 2 bases, with 7 bases between. The CDR3 has 14 amino acids. Using reference TRBV14 and TRBJ2-3 for the parts outside the CDR3, the full variable domain is EAGVTQFPSHSVIEKGQTVTLRCDPISGHDNLYWYRRVMGKEIKFLLHFVKESKQDESGMPNNRFLAERTGGTYSTLKVQPAELEDSGVYFCASSQVFLTDTQYFGPGTRLTVL.

This clone was seen a single time. The chain uses TRBV7-9 and TRBJ2-3; no reliable D call. The CDR3 runs 14 residues. Between the trimmed V and J ends, which lost 3 bases and 0 bases, there was a span of 7 bases. Germline V lookup: CDR1 SEHNR, CDR2 FQNEAQ (reference sequence). CDR3 DNA: TGTGCCAGCAGCTTCCGACCTAGCACAGATACGCAGTATTTT. Translation: CASSFRPSTDTQYF.

The chain recombines TRBV5-6 with TRBJ1-2; weak D call: TRBD1 (6 bases). This CDR3 is 14 amino acids long. Deletions cut 1 base from V and 2 bases from J, with 9 bases between. In germline, CDR1 is SGHDT, CDR2 YYEEEE. The CDR3 loop is CASSLRGLNYGYTF. DNA for the CDR3: TGTGCCAGCAGCTTGAGGGGGTTGAACTATGGCTACACCTTC.

V usage is TRBV30 and J usage is TRBJ2-7, with no clear D. CDR3 length: 13 amino acids. Germline CDR1 is GTSNPN and CDR2 is SVGIG (reference sequence). V was cut by 0 bases and J by 7 bases, with 13 bases left in between. The CDR3 sequence: CAWSVPRWGEQYF. CDR3 bases: TGTGCCTGGAGTGTACCACGGTGGGGAGAGCAGTACTTC.

The gene calls are TRBV7-9 and TRBJ2-7; 11 bases align to TRBD1. Germline trimming cut 5 bases from V and 7 bases from J; bases unmatched to any gene: 4. CDR3 length equals 13 residues. Germline CDR1 is SEHNR and CDR2 is FQNEAQ (reference sequence). The CDR3 loop is CASSPGTGGEQYF. The CDR3 DNA reads as TGTGCCAGCAGCCCCGGGACAGGGGGAGAGCAGTACTTC.

The CDR3: CASSQDPGRQRDRELFF. CDR3 bases: TGCGCCAGCAGCCAAGATCCCGGGAGACAGAGGGACCGGGAGCTGTTTTTT. The J gene is TRBJ2-2, the V gene TRBV4-1; D possibly corresponds to TRBD2 (6 bases). The germline CDR1 and CDR2 sequences are MGHRA and YSYEKL. The CDR3 runs 17 residues. V was cut by 0 bases and J by 9 bases, with 20 bases left in between.

This chain links TRBV28 with TRBJ2-3; the match to TRBD2 covers 10 bases. The CDR3 is 18 amino acids. V lost 2 bases and J lost 6; bases outside the gene matches: 14. The germline CDR1 and CDR2 sequences are MDHEN and SYDVKM. CDR3 nucleotide sequence: TGTGCCAGCAGTTTACCCGTATTAGGACTAGCGGCAGGGGATACGCAGTATTTT. Protein: CASSLPVLGLAAGDTQYF.

The V and J genes are TRBV5-1 and TRBJ2-7; D unclear. V was pared by 7 bases and J by 3 bases, with 8 bases between. This CDR3 has 11 amino acids. From germline, CDR1 is SGHRS and CDR2 YFSETQ. CDR3 sequence: CASGEVYEQYF. In DNA form, the CDR3 reads TGCGCCAGCGGTGAGGTCTACGAGCAGTACTTC.

V gene TRBV27 combines with J gene TRBJ2-7; D not resolved. CDR1 is MNHEY and CDR2 is SMNVEV in the germline V gene (reference sequence). The CDR3 contains 14 residues. With 6 bases removed from V and 0 bases from J, the gap between germline ends came to 12 bases. The CDR3 coding sequence is TGTGCCAGCAGCGAGAGTCAGTTCTCCTACGAGCAGTACTTC. Translating gives CASSESQFSYEQYF.

This clone has a handful of counts. V usage is TRBV6-1 and J usage is TRBJ1-4, with D unclear. Trimming took off 0 bases at V and 7 bases at J, with 15 bases between the two ends. This CDR3 is 16 amino acids long. Germline V CDR1 and CDR2: MNHNS, SASEGT. CDR3 sequence (DNA): TGTGCCAGCAGTGAAGCTACTCATCGGGTGTCTGAAAAACTGTTTTTT. It encodes CASSEATHRVSEKLFF.

The chain recombines TRBV28 with TRBJ1-2, with 7 bases aligning to TRBD1. CDR1 MDHEN and CDR2 SYDVKM come from the germline V gene. The CDR3 loop spans 13 amino acids. With V trimmed by 11 bases and J by 2 bases, 8 bases remained unmatched. Written as DNA, the CDR3 is TGTGCCGCAGGGCAGACAGGGAACTATGGCTACACCTTC. Protein sequence: CAAGQTGNYGYTF.

The V gene is TRBV3-1 (or the pseudogene TRBV3-2), the J gene TRBJ2-7; no clear D. Germline V gives CDR1 LGHDT, CDR2 YNNKEL (reference sequence). Trimming took 3 bases from V and 7 from J, leaving 7 bases between them. The CDR3 is 11 residues long. CDR3 in amino acids: CASSHRREQYF. In DNA, the CDR3 is TGTGCCAGCAGCCACCGCAGGGAGCAGTACTTC.

The rearrangement uses TRBV28 and TRBJ2-7; weak D call: TRBD2 (6 bases). Germline V gene sequence: CDR1 MDHEN, CDR2 SYDVKM. Trimming removed 3 bases from V and 7 bases from J, with 16 bases in between. This CDR3 is 14 amino acids long. The CDR3 loop is CASSLVAELKEQYF. In DNA, the CDR3 is TGTGCCAGCAGTTTGGTAGCGGAACTTAAGGAGCAGTACTTC. Full variable domain (rest looked up from reference TRBV28 and TRBJ2-7): DVKVTQSSRYLVKRTGEKVFLECVQDMDHENMFWYRQDPGLGLRLIYFSYDVKMKEKGDIPEGYSVSREKKERFSLILESASTNQTSMYLCASSLVAELKEQYFGPGTRLTVT.

The chain joins TRBV27 to TRBJ2-2, with 11 bases that match TRBD1. The CDR3 consists of 16 residues. J gave up 5 bases and V 1 base, and 3 bases lay outside the gene matches. CDR1 and CDR2 (germline): MNHEY, SMNVEV (reference sequence). The CDR3 nucleotides are TGTGCCAGCAGTTTATTCGGGACAGGGGGGACCGGGGAGCTGTTTTTT. Its protein product is CASSLFGTGGTGELFF.

The rearrangement uses TRBV4-1 and TRBJ1-2; TRBD1 matches at 10 bases. Germline V gives CDR1 MGHRA, CDR2 YSYEKL. CDR3 length: 18 residues. V lost 1 base and J lost 4; bases outside the gene matches: 12. The CDR3 DNA reads as TGCGCCAGCAGCCAAGTCATCCGAAAGACAGGGGGCTTCTATGGCTACACCTTC. It is translated as CASSQVIRKTGGFYGYTF.

The CDR3 sequence: CASSSPLSLQLTTDTQYF. CDR3 bases: TGTGCCAGCAGCTCCCCTTTGTCCCTCCAGCTGACCACAGATACGCAGTATTTT. The chain recombines TRBV7-8 with TRBJ2-3, with no clear D. Germline values: CDR1 SGHVS, CDR2 FQNEAQ. The CDR3 length is 18 residues. V lost 4 bases to trimming and J lost 2 bases, with 22 bases between them.